The clone carrying this TCR beta chain was observed many times. Its cognate antigen is unknown. Genomic DNA served as template for TCR beta VDJ and CDR3 profiling. One entry per CDR3 protein, called by TCRdb with MiXCR from the reads. The data contain tens of thousands of distinct CDR3 sequences, 60% to 80% of them singletons. The data stem from a study of CD8+CD57+ T cells in acquired aplastic anemia. Overall study context: The mean DNA yield obtained from sorted CD4+ and CD8+ cells came to 3 to 3.5 ug.

Germline values: CDR1 ENHRY, CDR2 SYGVKD. This CDR3 comprises 11 residues. The germline V and J ends were trimmed by 4 bases and 6 bases, with 4 bases remaining between them. Patients picked for sequencing had shown CD8+CD57+ cell expansion detected by flow cytometry. The diagnosis in all patients was severe acquired aplastic anemia. When blood sampling took place, the patients had received no therapy. Study observations and caveats: Significant differences in CD8+ Simpson's diversity were not observed between patients and controls.

The rearrangement joins TRBV10-3 to TRBJ2-1, with unresolved D. The sequencing sample was made of sorted CD4+, CD8+, or CD8+CD57+ T cells (not recorded which) from PBMCs. The source of this sequence is a human donor with aplastic anemia. The CDR3 is CAISVGNEQFF. The CDR3 bases are TGTGCCATCAGTGTTGGCAATGAGCAGTTCTTC.